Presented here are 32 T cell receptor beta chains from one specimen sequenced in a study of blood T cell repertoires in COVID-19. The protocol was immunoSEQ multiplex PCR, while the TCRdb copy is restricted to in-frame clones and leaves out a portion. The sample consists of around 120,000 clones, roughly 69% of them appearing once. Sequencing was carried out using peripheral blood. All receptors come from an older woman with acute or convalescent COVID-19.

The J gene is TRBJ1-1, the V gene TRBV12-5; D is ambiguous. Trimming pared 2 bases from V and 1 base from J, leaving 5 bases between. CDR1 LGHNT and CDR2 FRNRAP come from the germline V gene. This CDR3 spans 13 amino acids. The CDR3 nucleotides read TGTGCTAGTGGTTTGAACGGGAACACTGAAGCTTTCTTT. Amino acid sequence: CASGLNGNTEAFF.

The CDR3 sequence is CASRTGPNQPQHF. DNA for the CDR3: TGTGCCAGCAGGACAGGGCCCAATCAGCCCCAGCATTTT. The V gene is TRBV28, the J gene TRBJ1-5; 7 bases agree with TRBD1. CDR1 is MDHEN, CDR2 SYDVKM, per germline. CDR3 length: 13 amino acids. J gave up 3 bases and V 6 bases, and 2 bases lay outside the gene matches. Combining the CDR3 with reference TRBV28 and TRBJ1-5 gives the whole variable domain DVKVTQSSRYLVKRTGEKVFLECVQDMDHENMFWYRQDPGLGLRLIYFSYDVKMKEKGDIPEGYSVSREKKERFSLILESASTNQTSMYLCASRTGPNQPQHFGDGTRLSIL.

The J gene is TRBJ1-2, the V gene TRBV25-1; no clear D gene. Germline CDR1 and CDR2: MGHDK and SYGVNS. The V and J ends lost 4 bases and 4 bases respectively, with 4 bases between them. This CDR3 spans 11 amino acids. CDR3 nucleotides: TGTGCCAGCAGTGCGCGCTATGGCTACACCTTC. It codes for CASSARYGYTF.

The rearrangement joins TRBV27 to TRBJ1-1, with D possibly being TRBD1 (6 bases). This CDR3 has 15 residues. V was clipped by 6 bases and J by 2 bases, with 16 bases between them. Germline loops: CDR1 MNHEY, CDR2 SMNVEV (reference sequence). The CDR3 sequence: CASRPVLQGNTEAFF. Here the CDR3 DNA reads TGTGCCAGCAGGCCTGTACTACAGGGTAACACTGAAGCTTTCTTT.

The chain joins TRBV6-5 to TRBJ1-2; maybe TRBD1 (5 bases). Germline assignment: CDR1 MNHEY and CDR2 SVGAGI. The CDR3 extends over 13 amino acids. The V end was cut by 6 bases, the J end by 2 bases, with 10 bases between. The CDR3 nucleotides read TGTGCCAGCAGGGTGCAGGGAAACTATGGCTACACCTTC. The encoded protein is CASRVQGNYGYTF.

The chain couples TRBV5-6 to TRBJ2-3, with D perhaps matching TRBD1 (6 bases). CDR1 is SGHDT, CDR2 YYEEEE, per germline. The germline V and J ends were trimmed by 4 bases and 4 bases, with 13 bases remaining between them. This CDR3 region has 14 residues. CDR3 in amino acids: CASSPPYRADTQYF. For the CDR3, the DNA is TGTGCCAGCAGCCCCCCCTACAGGGCAGATACGCAGTATTTT. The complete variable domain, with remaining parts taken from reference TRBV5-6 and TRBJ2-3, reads DAGVTQSPTHLIKTRGQQVTLRCSPKSGHDTVSWYQQALGQGPQFIFQYYEEEERQRGNFPDRFSGHQFPNYSSELNVNALLLGDSALYLCASSPPYRADTQYFGPGTRLTVL.

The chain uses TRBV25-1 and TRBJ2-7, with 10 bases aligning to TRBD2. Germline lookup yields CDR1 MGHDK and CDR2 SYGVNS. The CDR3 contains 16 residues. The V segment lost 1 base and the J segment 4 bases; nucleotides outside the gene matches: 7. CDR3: CASSESEREGRYEQYF. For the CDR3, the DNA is TGTGCCAGCAGTGAATCGGAGCGGGAGGGGCGTTACGAGCAGTACTTC.

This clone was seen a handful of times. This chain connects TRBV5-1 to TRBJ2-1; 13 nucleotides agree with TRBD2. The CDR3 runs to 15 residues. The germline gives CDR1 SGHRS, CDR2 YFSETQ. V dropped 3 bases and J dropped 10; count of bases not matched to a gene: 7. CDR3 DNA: TGCGCCAGCAGCTCCCGGACTAGCGGGAGTCTGGAGCAGTTCTTC. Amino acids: CASSSRTSGSLEQFF.

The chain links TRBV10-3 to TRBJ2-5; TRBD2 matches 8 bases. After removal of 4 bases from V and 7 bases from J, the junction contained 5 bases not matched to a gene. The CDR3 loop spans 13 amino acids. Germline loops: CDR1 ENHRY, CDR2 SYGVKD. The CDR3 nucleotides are TGTGCCATCAGTGCGGGACTAGAGGGGACCCAGTACTTC. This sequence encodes CAISAGLEGTQYF.

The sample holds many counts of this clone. In nucleotides, the CDR3 is TGTGCCAGCAGTGAAAGGAGGCTATATGGCTACACCTTC. Its protein is CASSERRLYGYTF. The rearrangement links TRBV2 to TRBJ1-2, with no clear D. This CDR3 region has 13 residues. Looked up from germline, CDR1 is SNHLY and CDR2 is FYNNEI. V lost 2 bases and J 5 bases, leaving 9 bases between the germline ends.

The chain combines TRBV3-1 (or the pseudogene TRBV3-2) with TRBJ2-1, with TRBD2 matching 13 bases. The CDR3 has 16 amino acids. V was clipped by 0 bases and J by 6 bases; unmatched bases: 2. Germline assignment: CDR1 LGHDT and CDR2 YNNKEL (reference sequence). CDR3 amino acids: CASSQEGLAGVNEQFF. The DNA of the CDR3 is TGTGCCAGCAGCCAAGAAGGACTAGCGGGAGTCAATGAGCAGTTCTTC.

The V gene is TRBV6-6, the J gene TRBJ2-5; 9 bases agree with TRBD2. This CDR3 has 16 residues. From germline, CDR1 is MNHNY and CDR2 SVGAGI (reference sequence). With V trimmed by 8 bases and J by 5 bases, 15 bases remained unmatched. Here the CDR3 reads CASQGRPGSGRETQYF. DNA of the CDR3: TGTGCCAGCCAAGGCCGGCCCGGGAGCGGGAGGGAGACCCAGTACTTC.

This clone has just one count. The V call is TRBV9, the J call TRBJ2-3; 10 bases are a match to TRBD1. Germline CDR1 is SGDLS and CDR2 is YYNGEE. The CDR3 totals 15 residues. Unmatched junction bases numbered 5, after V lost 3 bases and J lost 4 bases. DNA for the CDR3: TGTGCCAGCAGCGCCAGGACAGGGGGTCCAGATACGCAGTATTTT. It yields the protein CASSARTGGPDTQYF.

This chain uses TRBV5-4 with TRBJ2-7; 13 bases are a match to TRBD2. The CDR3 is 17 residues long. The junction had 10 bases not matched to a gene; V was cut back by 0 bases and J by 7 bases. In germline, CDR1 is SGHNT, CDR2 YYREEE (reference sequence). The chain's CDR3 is CASSLGGLAGAPREQYF. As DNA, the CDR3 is TGTGCCAGCAGCTTGGGAGGACTAGCGGGGGCCCCTCGAGAGCAGTACTTC. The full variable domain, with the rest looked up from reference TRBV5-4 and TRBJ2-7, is ETGVTQSPTHLIKTRGQQVTLRCSSQSGHNTVSWYQQALGQGPQFIFQYYREEENGRGNFPPRFSGLQFPNYSSELNVNALELDDSALYLCASSLGGLAGAPREQYFGPGTRLTVT.

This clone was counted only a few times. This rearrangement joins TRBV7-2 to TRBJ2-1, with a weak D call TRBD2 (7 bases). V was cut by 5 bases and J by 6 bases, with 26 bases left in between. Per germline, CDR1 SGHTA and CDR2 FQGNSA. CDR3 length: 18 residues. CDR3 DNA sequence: TGTGCCAGCAGCGTAGGGGGGCGGGGGCAGAGTAGCGGCAATGAGCAGTTCTTC. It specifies CASSVGGRGQSSGNEQFF. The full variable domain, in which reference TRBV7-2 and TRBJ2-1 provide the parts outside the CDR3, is GAGVSQSPSNKVTEKGKDVELRCDPISGHTALYWYRQSLGQGLEFLIYFQGNSAPDKSGLPSDRFSAERTGGSVSTLTIQRTQQEDSAVYLCASSVGGRGQSSGNEQFFGPGTRLTVL.

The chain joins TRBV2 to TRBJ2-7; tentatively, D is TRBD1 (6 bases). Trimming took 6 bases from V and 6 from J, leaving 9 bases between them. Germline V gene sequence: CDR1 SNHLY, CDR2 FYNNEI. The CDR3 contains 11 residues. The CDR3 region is CASRTDSEQYF. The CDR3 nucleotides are TGTGCCAGCAGGACGGACAGCGAGCAGTACTTC. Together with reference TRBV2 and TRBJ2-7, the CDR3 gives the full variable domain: EPEVTQTPSHQVTQMGQEVILRCVPISNHLYFYWYRQILGQKVEFLVSFYNNEISEKSEIFDDQFSVERPDGSNFTLKIRSTKLEDSAMYFCASRTDSEQYFGPGTRLTVT.

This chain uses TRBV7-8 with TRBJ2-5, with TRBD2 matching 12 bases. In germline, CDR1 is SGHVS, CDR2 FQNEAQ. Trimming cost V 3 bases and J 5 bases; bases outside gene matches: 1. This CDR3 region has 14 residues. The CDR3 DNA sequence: TGTGCCAGCAGCTTTGGGACTAGCGGGGAGACCCAGTACTTC. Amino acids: CASSFGTSGETQYF.

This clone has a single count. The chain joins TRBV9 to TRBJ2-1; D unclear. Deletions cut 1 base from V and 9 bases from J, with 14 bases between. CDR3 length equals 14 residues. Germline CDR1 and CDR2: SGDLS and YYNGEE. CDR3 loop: CASSVWLVDREQFF. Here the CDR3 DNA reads TGTGCCAGCAGCGTATGGCTAGTGGATCGTGAGCAGTTCTTC. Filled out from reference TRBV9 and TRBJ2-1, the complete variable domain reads DSGVTQTPKHLITATGQRVTLRCSPRSGDLSVYWYQQSLDQGLQFLIQYYNGEERAKGNILERFSAQQFPDLHSELNLSSLELGDSALYFCASSVWLVDREQFFGPGTRLTVL.

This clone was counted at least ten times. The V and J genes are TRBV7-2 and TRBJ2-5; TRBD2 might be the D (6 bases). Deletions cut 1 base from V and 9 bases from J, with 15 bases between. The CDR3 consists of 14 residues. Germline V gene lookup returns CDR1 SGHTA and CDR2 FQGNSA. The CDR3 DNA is TGTGCCAGCAGCTTAGGGGACTCGTCCTCACCCCAGTACTTC. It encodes CASSLGDSSSPQYF.

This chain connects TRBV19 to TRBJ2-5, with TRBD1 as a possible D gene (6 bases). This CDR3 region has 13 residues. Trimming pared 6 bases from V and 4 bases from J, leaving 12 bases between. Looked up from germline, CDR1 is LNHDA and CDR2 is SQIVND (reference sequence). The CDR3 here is CASRQGLGETQYF. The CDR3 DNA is TGTGCCAGTAGGCAGGGGTTAGGAGAGACCCAGTACTTC.

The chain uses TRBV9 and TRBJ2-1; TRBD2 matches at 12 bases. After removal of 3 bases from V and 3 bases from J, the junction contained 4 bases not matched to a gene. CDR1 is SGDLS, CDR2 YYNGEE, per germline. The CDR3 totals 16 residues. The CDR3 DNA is TGTGCCAGCAGCGAAACTAGCGGGGGGCTCTACAATGAGCAGTTCTTC. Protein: CASSETSGGLYNEQFF.

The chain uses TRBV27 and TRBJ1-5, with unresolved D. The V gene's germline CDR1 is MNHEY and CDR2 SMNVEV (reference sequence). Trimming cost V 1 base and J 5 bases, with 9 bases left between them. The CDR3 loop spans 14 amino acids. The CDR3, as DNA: TGTGCCAGCAGTTTATACGGTTTAGATCAGCCCCAGCATTTT. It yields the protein CASSLYGLDQPQHF.

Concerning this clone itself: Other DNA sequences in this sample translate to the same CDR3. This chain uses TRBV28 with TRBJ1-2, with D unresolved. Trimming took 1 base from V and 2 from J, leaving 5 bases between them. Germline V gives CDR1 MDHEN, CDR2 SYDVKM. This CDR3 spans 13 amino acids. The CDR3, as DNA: TGTGCCAGCAGTTTATCCGGGAACTATGGCTACACCTTC. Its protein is CASSLSGNYGYTF.

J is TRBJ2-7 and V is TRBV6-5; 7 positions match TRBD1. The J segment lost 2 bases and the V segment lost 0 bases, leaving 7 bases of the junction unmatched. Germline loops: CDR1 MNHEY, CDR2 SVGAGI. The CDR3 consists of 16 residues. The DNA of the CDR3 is TGTGCCAGCAGTTACTCGTACAGGGGTTGGACCTACGAGCAGTACTTC. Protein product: CASSYSYRGWTYEQYF.

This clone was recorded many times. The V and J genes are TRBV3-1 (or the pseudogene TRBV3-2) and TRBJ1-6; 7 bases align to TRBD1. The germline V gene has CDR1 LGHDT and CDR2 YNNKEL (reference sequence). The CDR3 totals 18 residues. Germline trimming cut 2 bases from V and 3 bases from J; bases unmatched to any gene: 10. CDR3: CASSQWPPRQGYNSPLHF. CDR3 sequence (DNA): TGTGCCAGCAGCCAATGGCCCCCTCGACAGGGCTATAATTCACCCCTCCACTTT.

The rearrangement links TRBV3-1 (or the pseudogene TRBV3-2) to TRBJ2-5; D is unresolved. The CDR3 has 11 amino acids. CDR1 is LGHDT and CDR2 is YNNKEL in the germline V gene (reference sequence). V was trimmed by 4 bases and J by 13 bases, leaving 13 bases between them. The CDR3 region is CASSRITVWYF. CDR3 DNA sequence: TGTGCCAGCAGCCGCATAACAGTCTGGTACTTC.

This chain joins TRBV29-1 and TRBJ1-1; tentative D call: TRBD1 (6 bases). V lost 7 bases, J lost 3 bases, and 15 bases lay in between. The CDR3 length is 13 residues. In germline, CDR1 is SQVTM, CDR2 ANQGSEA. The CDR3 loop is CSGRRGADTEAFF. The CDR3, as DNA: TGCAGCGGCCGACGGGGGGCCGACACTGAAGCTTTCTTT.

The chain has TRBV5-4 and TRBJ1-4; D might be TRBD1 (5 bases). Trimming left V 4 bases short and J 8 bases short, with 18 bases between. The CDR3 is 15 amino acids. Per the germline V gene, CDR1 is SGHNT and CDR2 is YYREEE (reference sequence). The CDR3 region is CASSQGLRAGEKLFF. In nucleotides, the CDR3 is TGTGCCAGCAGCCAAGGGCTCAGGGCAGGGGAAAAACTGTTTTTT.

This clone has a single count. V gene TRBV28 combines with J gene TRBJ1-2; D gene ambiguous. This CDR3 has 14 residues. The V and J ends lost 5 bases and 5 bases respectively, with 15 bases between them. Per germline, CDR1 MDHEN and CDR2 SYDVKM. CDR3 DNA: TGTGCCAGCAGTCAGAGGATCGCGGGGTATGGCTACACCTTC. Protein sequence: CASSQRIAGYGYTF.

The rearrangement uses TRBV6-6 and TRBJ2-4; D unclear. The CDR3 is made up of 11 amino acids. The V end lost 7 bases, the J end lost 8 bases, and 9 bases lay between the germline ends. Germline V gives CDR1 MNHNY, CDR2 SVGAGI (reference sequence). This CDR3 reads CASKLEDIQYF. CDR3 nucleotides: TGTGCCAGCAAGTTAGAGGACATTCAGTACTTC.

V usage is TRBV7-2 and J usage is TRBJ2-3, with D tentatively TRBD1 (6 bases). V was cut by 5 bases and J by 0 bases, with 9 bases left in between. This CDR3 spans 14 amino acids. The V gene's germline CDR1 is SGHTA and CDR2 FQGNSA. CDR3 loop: CASSPGDSTDTQYF. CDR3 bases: TGTGCCAGCAGCCCAGGGGACAGCACAGATACGCAGTATTTT.

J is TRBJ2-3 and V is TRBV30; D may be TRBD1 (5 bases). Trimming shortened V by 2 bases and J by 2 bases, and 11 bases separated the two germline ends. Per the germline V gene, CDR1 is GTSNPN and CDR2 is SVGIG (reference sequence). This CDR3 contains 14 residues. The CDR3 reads CAWSIKGNTDTQYF. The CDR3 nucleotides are TGTGCCTGGAGTATAAAGGGGAACACAGATACGCAGTATTTT.